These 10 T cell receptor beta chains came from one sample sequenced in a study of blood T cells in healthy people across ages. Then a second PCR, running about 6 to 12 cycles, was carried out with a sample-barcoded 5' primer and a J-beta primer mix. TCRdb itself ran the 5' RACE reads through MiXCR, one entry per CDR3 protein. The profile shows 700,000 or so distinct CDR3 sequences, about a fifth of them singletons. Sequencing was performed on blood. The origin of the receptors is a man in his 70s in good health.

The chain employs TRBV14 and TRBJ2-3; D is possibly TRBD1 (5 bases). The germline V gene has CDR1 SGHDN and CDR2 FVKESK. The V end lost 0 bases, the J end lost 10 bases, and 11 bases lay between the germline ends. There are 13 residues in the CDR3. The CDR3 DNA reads TGTGCCAGCAGCCAAGATCGAAGGGGATCGCAGTATTTT. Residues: CASSQDRRGSQYF.

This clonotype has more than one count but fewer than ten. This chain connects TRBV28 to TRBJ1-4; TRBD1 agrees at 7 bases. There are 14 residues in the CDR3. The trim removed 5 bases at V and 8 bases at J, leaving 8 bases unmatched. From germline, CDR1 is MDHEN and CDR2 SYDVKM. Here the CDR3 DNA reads TGTGCCAGCAGTCAACCGGGACAGAAAGAAAAACTGTTTTTT. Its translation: CASSQPGQKEKLFF.

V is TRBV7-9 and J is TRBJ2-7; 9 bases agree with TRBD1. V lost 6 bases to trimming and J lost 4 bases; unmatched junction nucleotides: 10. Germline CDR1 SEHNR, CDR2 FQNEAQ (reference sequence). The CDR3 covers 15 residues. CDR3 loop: CASSSQDRGRYEQYF. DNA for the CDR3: TGTGCCAGCAGTTCCCAAGACAGGGGGAGGTACGAGCAGTACTTC.

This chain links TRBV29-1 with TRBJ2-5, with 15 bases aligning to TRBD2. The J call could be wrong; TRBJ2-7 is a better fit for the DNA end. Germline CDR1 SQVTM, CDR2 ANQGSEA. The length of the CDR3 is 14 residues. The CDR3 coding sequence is TGCAGCGTTGAAGAGGGACTAGCGGGAGGCGAGCAGTACTTC. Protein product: CSVEEGLAGGEQYF.

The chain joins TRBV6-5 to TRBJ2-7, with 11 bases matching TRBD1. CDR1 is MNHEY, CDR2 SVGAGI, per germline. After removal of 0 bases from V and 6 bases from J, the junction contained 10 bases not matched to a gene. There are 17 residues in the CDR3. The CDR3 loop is CASSYSNLGQGAGEQYF. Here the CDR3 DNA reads TGTGCCAGCAGTTACTCGAATCTCGGACAGGGGGCGGGCGAGCAGTACTTC.

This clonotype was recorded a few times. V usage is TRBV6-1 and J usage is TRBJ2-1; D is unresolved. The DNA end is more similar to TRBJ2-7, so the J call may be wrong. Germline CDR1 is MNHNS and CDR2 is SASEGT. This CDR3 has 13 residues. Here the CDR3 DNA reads TGTGCCAGCAGTGAATATGGGACCTACGAGCAGTACGTC. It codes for CASSEYGTYEQYV.

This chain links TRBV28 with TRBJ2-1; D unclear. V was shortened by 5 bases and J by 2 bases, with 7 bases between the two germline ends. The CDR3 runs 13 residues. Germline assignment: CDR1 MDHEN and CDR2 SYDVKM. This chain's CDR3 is CASSQRAYNEQFF. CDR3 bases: TGTGCCAGCAGTCAGAGAGCCTACAATGAGCAGTTCTTC.

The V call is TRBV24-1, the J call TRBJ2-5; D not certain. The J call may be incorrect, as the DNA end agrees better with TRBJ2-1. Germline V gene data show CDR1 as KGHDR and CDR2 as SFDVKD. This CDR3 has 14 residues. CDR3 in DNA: TGTGCCCCCATCCCCGGCGGAGCTTACAATGAGCAGTTCTTC. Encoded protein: CAPIPGGAYNEQFF.

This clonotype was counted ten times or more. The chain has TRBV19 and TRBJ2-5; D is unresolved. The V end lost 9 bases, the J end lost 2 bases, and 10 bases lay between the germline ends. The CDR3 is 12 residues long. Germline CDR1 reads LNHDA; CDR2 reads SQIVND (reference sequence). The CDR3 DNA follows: TGTGCCAGCGGAAGGAGTCAAGAGACCCAGTACTTC. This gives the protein CASGRSQETQYF.

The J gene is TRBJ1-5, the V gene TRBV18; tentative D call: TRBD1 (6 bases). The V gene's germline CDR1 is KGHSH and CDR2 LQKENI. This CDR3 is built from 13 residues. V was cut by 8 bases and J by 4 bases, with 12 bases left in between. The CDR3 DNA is TGTGCCAGCACGACAGGAGGGAATCAGCCCCAGCATTTT. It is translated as CASTTGGNQPQHF. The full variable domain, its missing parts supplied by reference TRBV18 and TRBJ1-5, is NAGVMQNPRHLVRRRGQEARLRCSPMKGHSHVYWYRQLPEEGLKFMVYLQKENIIDESGMPKERFSAEFPKEGPSILRIQQVVRGDSAAYFCASTTGGNQPQHFGDGTRLSIL.